This TCR beta chain stems from a study of blood T cells in healthy people across ages. Notes on the study in general: It was held that diversity estimates obtained from one million T cells represented underestimates.

Each donor was a healthy Caucasian individual from Russia, aged roughly 6 to 95. The authors ran a second PCR of about 7 to 12 cycles using a sample-barcoded 5' primer and a J-beta primer mix. MiXCR, run by TCRdb on the 5' RACE reads, gives a single entry per CDR3 protein. The sample holds 540,000 or so distinct CDR3 sequences, 25% to 30% seen once. In regard to this clonotype: Its antigen is not known.

This CDR3 comprises 15 residues. The germline gives CDR1 MNHEY, CDR2 SVGEGT. The germline V and J ends were trimmed by 7 bases and 1 base, with 13 bases remaining between them. The J gene is TRBJ2-2, the V gene TRBV6-2 or TRBV6-3; a possible D gene is TRBD2 (6 bases). This clonotype was obtained from a woman aged 70-85 years in good health. Sequencing was done on a sample of blood. The CDR3 coding sequence is TGTGCCAGCAAGGAGGGACCGATGAACACCGGGGAGCTGTTTTTT. This translates into CASKEGPMNTGELFF.